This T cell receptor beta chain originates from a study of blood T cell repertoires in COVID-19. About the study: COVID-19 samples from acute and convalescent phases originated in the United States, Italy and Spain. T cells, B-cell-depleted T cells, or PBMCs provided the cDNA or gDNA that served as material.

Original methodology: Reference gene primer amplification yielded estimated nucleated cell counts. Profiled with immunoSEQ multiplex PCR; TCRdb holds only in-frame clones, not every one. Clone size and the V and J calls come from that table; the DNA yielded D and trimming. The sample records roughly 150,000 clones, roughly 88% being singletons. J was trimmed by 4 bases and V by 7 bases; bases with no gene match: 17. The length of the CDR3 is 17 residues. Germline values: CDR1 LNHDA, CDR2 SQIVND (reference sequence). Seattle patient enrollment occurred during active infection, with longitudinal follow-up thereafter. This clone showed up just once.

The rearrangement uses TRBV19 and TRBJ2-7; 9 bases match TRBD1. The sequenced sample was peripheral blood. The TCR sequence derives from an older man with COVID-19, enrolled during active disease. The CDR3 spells CASTQTYAGQGLYEQYF. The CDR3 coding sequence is TGTGCCAGTACCCAAACCTACGCCGGACAGGGGTTATACGAGCAGTACTTC.